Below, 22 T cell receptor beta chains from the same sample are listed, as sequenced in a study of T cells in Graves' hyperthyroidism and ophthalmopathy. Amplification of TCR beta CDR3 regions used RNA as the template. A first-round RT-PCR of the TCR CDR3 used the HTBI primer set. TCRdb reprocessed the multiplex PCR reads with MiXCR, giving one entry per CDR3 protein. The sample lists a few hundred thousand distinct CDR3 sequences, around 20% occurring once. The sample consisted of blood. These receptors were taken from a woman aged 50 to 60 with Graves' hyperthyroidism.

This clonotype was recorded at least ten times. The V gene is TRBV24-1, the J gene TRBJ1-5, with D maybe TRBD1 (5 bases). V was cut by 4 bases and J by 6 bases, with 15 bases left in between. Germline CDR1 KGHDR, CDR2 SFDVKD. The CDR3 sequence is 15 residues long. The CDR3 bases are TGTGCCACCAGTGAGGCGGGACGGGAGTTTCAGCCCCAGCATTTT. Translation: CATSEAGREFQPQHF.

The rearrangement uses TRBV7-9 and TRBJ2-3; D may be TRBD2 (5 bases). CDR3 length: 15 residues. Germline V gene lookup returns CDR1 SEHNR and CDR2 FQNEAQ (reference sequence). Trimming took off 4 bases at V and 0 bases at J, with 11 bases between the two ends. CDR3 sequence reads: CASSSRARSTDTQYF. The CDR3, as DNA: TGTGCCAGCAGCTCGCGGGCCCGGAGCACAGATACGCAGTATTTT.

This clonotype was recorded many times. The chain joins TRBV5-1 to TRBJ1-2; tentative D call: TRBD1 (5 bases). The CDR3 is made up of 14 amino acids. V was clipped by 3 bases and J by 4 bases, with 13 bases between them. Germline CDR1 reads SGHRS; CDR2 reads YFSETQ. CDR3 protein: CASSSGRGAYGYTF. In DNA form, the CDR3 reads TGCGCCAGCAGCTCGGGAAGGGGAGCCTATGGCTACACCTTC.

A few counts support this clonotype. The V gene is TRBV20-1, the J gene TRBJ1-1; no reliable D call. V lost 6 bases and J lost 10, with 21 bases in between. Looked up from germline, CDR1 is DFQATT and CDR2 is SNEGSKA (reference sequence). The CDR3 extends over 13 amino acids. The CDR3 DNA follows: TGCAGTGCAGACTCTATCGGGCTAGGTGTAGCTTTCTTT. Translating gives CSADSIGLGVAFF.

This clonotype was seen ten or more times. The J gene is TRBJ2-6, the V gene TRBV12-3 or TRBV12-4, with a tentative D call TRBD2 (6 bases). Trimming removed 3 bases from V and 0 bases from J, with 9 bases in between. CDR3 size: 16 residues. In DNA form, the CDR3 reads TGTGCCAGCAGTTTCGGAGGGCCCTCTGGGGCCAACGTCCTGACTTTC. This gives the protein CASSFGGPSGANVLTF.

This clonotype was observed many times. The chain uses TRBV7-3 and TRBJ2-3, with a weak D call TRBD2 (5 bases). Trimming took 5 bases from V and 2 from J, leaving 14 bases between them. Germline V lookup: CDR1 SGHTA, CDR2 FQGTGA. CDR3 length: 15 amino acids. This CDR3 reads CASSPSRGDTDTQYF. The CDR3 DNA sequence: TGTGCCAGCAGCCCTTCACGGGGAGACACAGATACGCAGTATTTT. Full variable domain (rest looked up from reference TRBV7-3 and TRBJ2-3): GAGVSQTPSNKVTEKGKYVELRCDPISGHTALYWYRQSLGQGPEFLIYFQGTGAADDSGLPNDRFFAVRPEGSVSTLKIQRTERGDSAVYLCASSPSRGDTDTQYFGPGTRLTVL.

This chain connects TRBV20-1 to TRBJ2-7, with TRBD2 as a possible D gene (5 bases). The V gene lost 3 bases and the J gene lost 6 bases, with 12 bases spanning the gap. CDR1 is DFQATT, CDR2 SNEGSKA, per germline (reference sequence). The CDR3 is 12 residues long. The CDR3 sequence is CSASPNGVEQYF. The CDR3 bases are TGCAGTGCTAGCCCGAACGGGGTCGAGCAGTACTTC.

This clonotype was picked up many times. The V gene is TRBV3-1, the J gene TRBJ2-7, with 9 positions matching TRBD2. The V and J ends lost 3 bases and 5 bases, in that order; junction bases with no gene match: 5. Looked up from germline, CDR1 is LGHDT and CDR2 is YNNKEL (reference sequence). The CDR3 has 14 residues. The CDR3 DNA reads TGTGCCAGCAGCCAGCGGGAGGGCCGGAACGAGCAGTACTTC. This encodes CASSQREGRNEQYF.

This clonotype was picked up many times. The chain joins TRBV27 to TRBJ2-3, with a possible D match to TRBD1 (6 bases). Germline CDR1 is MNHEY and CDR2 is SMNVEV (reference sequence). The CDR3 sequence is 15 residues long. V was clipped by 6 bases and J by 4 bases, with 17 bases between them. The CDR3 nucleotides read TGTGCCAGCAGGCCGTCAGGGGTATCGGCAGATACGCAGTATTTT. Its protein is CASRPSGVSADTQYF.

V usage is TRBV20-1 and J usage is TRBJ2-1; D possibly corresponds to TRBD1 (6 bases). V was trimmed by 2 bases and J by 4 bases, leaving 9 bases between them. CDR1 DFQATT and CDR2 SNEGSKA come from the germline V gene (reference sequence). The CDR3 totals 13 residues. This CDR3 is CSARRQVYNEQFF. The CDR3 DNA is TGCAGTGCTAGAAGACAGGTATACAATGAGCAGTTCTTC.

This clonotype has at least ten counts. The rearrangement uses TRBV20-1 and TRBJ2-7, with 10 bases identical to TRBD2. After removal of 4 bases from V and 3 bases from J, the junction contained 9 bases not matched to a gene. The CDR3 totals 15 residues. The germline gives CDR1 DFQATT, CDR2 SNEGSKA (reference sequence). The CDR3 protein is CSATPEGTSVYEQYF. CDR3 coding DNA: TGCAGTGCTACCCCGGAGGGGACTAGCGTCTACGAGCAGTACTTC.

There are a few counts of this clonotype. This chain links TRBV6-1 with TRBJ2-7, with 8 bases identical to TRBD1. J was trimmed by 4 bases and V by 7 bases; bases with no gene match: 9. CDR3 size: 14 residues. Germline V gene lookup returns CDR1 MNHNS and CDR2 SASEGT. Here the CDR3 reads CASKPWTGRYEQYF. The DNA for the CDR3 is TGTGCCAGCAAGCCATGGACAGGGAGGTACGAGCAGTACTTC.

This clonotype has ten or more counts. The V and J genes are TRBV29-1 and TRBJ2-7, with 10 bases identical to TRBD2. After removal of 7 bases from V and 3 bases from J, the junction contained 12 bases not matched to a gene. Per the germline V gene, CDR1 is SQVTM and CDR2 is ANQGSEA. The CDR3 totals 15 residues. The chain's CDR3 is CSATKVAGGGYEQYF. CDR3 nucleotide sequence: TGCAGCGCCACAAAGGTAGCGGGAGGAGGCTACGAGCAGTACTTC.

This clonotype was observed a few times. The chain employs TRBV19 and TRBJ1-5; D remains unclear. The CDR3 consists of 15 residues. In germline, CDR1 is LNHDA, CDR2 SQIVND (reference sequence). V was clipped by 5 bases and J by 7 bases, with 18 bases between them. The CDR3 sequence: CASSEGGGIGQPQHF. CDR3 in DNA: TGTGCCAGTAGTGAAGGCGGAGGGATCGGGCAGCCCCAGCATTTT. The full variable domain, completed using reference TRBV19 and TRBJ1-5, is DGGITQSPKYLFRKEGQNVTLSCEQNLNHDAMYWYRQDPGQGLRLIYYSQIVNDFQKGDIAEGYSVSREKKESFPLTVTSAQKNPTAFYLCASSEGGGIGQPQHFGDGTRLSIL.

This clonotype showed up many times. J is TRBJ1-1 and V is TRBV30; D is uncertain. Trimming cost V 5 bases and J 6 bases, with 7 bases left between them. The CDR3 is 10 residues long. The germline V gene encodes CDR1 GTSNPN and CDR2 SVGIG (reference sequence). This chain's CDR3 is CAWGRSEAFF. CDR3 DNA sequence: TGTGCCTGGGGGCGATCTGAAGCTTTCTTT. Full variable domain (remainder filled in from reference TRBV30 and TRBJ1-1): SQTIHQWPATLVQPVGSPLSLECTVEGTSNPNLYWYRQAAGRGLQLLFYSVGIGQISSEVPQNLSASRPQDRQFILSSKKLLLSDSGFYLCAWGRSEAFFGQGTRLTVV.

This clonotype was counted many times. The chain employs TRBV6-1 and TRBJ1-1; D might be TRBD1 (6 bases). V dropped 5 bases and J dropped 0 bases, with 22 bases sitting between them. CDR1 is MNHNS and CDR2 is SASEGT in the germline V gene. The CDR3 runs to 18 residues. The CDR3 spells CASSNNHPDRFMNTEAFF. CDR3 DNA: TGTGCCAGCAGTAACAACCACCCGGACAGATTCATGAACACTGAAGCTTTCTTT.

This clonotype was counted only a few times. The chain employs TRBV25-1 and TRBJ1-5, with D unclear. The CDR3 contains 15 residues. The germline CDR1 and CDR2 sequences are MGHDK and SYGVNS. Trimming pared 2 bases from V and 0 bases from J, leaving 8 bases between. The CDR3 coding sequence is TGTGCCAGCAGTGAAACCGGGGATAGCAATCAGCCCCAGCATTTT. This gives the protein CASSETGDSNQPQHF.

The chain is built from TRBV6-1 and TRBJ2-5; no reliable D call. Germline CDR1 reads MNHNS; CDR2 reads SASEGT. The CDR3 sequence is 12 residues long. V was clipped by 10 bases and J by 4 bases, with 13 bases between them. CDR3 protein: CATAQRRETQYF. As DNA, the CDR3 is TGTGCCACCGCTCAAAGACGAGAGACCCAGTACTTC.

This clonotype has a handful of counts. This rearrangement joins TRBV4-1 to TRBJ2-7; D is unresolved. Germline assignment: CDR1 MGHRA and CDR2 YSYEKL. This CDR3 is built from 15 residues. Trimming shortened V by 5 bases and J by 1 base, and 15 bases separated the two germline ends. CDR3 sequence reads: CASSLRAVGSYEQYF. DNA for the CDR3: TGCGCCAGCAGCTTGCGCGCCGTCGGATCCTACGAGCAGTACTTC.

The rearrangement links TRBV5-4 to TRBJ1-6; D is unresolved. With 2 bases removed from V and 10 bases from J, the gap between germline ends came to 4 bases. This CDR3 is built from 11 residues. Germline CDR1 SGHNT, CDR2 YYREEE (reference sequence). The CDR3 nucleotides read TGTGCCAGCAGCTTAGAATCACCCCTCCACTTT. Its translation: CASSLESPLHF.

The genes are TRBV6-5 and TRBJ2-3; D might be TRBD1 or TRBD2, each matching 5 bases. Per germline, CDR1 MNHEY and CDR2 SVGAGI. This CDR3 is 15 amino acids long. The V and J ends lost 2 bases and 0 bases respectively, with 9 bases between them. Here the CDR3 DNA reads TGTGCCAGCAGTTACGGGACCTCTAGCACAGATACGCAGTATTTT. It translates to CASSYGTSSTDTQYF.

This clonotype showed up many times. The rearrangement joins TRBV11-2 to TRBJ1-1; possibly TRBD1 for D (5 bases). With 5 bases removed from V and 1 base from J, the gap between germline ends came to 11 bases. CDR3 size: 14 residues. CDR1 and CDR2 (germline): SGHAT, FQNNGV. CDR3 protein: CASSQLQGNTEAFF. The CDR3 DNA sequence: TGTGCCAGCAGCCAGCTTCAGGGGAACACTGAAGCTTTCTTT.